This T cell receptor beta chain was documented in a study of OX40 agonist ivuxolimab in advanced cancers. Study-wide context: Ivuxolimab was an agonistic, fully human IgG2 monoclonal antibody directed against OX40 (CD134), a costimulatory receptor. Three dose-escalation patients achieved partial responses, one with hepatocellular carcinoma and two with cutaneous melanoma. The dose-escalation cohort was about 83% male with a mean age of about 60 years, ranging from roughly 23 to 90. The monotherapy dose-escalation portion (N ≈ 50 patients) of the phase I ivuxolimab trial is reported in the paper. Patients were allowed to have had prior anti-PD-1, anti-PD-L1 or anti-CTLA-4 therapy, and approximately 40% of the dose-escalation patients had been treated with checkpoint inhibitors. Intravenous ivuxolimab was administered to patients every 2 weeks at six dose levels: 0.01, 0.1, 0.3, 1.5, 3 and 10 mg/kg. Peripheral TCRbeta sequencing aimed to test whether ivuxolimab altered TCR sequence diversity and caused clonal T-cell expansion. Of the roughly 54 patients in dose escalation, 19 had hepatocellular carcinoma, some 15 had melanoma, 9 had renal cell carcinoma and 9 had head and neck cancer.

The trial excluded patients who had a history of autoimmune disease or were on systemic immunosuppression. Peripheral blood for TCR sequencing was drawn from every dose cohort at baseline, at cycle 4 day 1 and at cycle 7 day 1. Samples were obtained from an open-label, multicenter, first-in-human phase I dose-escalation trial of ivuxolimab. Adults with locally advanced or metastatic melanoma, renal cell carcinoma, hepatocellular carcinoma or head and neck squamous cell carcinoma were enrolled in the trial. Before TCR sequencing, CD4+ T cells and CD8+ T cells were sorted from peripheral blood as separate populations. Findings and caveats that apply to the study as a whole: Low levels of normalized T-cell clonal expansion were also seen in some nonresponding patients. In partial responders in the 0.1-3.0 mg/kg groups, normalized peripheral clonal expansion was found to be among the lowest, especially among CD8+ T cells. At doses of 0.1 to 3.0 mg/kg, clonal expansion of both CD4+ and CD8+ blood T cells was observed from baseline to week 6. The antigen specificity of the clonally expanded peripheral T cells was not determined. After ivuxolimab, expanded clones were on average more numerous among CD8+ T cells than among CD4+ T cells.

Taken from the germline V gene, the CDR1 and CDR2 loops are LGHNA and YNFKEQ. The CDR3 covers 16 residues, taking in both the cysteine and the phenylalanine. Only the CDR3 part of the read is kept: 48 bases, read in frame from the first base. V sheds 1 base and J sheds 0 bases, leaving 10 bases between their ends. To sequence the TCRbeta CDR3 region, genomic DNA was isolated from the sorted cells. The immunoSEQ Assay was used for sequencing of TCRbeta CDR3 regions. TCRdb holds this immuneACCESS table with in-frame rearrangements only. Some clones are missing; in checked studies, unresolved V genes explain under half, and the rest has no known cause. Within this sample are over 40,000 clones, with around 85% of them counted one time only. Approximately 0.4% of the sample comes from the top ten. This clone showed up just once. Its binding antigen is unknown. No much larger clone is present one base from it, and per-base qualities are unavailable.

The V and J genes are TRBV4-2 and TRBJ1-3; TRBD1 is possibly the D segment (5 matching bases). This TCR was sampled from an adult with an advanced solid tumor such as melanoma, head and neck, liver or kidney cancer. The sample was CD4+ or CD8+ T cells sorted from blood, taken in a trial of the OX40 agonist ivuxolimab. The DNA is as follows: TGTGCCAGCAGCCAAGGACAGTCCCGCTCTGGAAACACCATATATTTT. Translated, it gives CASSQGQSRSGNTIYF.